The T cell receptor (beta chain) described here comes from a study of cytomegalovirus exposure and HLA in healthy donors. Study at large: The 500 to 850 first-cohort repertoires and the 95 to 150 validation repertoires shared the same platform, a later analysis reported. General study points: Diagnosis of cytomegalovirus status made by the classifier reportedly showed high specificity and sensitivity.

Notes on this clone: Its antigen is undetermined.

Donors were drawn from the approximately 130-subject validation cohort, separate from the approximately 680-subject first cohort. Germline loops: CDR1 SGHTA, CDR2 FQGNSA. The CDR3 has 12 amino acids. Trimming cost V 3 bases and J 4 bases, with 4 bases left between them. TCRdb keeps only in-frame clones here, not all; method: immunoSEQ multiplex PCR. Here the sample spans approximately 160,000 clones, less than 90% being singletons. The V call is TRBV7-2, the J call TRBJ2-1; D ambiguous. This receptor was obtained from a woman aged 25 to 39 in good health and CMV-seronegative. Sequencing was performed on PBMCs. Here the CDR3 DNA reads TGTGCCAGCAGCTTGCCTTACAATGAGCAGTTCTTC. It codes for CASSLPYNEQFF.